Listed below are T cell receptor beta chains from one sample, sequenced in a study of CD4+ T cells in melanoma. Clones were read by immunoSEQ multiplex PCR, and TCRdb kept only the in-frame ones, dropping some. The table has about 11,000 clones, around 71% seen once; the top ten hold 9% to 15%. The sample comprised cells from a culture (not recorded whether cultured in vitro). The receptors originated from a human donor with melanoma. The CDR3 runs from the conserved cysteine through the conserved F or W. D genes are given only for firm matches. Rows may omit the clone size; those that give it use once, few, many or a size class.

once,TRBJ1-5,.,TRBV6-1,TGTGCCAGCAGGGTGAGGGGTGGCAATCAGCCCCAGCATTTT,CASRVRGGNQPQHF
once,TRBJ2-3,TRBD2,TRBV5-4,TGTGCCAGCAGCTTGCCGGGGGGTGATACGCAGTATTTT,CASSLPGGDTQYF
.,TRBJ1-3,.,TRBV5-1,TGCGCCAGCAGCTTGCAACCAGACCTTACCTCTGGAAACACCATATATTTT,CASSLQPDLTSGNTIYF
.,TRBJ2-1,TRBD2,TRBV11-3,TGTGCCAGCAGTCCGGGGCCAGCGGGGGGGCTAGTAAAAGAGCAGTTCTTC,CASSPGPAGGLVKEQFF
.,TRBJ2-1,TRBD2,TRBV5-1,TGCGCCAGCAGCCTACGGGGGGGGAGTGCCTACAATGAGCAGTTCTTC,CASSLRGGSAYNEQFF
.,TRBJ1-4,TRBD1,TRBV6-6,TGTGCCAGCAGTTACGAACAGGGGAGTCTTGAAAAACTGTTTTTT,CASSYEQGSLEKLFF
.,TRBJ1-2,.,TRBV5-6,TGTGCCAGCAGCTTGCTAGTTACGGGGGGCTACACCTTC,CASSLLVTGGYTF
.,TRBJ2-7,.,TRBV7-6,TGTGCCAGCAGCACAGGTGGCTCCTACGAGCAGTACTTC,CASSTGGSYEQYF
few,TRBJ2-5,.,TRBV29-1,TGCAGCGCCCTTGGTGCGGGATTAGAGACCCAGTACTTC,CSALGAGLETQYF
.,TRBJ1-5,.,TRBV5-8,TGTGCCAGCAGTAAGGACGGGAATAGCAATCAGCCCCAGCATTTT,CASSKDGNSNQPQHF
once,TRBJ1-2,.,TRBV27,TGTGCCAGCAGTTTATCGAGCAGGCATCCCCGCTATGGCTACACCTTC,CASSLSSRHPRYGYTF
.,TRBJ1-2,.,TRBV6-1,TGTGCCAGCAGTGAACCGGGAGGCCGCTATGGCTACACCTTC,CASSEPGGRYGYTF
.,TRBJ1-2,.,TRBV14,TGTGCCAGCAGTCCTACACTTGGGGGGCGCGGCTATGGCTACACCTTC,CASSPTLGGRGYGYTF
.,TRBJ2-2,.,TRBV11-2,TGTGCCAGCAGCCCCTCACTGTACACCGGGGAGCTGTTTTTT,CASSPSLYTGELFF
.,TRBJ2-3,.,TRBV5-5,TGTGCCACCCAGGGTTTACCAGATACGCAGTATTTT,CATQGLPDTQYF
.,TRBJ1-2,TRBD1,TRBV4-1,TGCGCCAGCAGCCAATTCGGGGGACAGGTGCACGGCTACACCTTC,CASSQFGGQVHGYTF
.,TRBJ2-1,TRBD1,TRBV5-8,TGTGCCAGCAGCCAAACGACAGGGTATCGGGATGAGCAGTTCTTC,CASSQTTGYRDEQFF
.,TRBJ2-5,.,TRBV7-7,TGTGCCAGCAGATCCCTGGCGGAAGAGACCCAGTACTTC,CASRSLAEETQYF
.,TRBJ2-3,TRBD2,TRBV6-1,TGTGCCAGCAGTGGGCTAGCGGGGGGTCTGACAGATACGCAGTATTTT,CASSGLAGGLTDTQYF
.,TRBJ1-3,.,TRBV4-1,TGCGCCAGCAGCCAGGACGATGTTTACTCTGGAAACACCATATATTTT,CASSQDDVYSGNTIYF
.,TRBJ1-2,.,TRBV5-5,TGTGCCAGCAGCTTGAGTGCGACGGGTTATGGCTACACCTTC,CASSLSATGYGYTF
.,TRBJ2-3,.,TRBV9,TGTGCCAGCAGCGAAGGCGCCGGATCTAGCACAGATACGCAGTATTTT,CASSEGAGSSTDTQYF
.,TRBJ2-2,.,TRBV18,TGTGCCAGCTCACGTGGACTGGAATGGACCGGGGAGCTGTTTTTT,CASSRGLEWTGELFF
once,TRBJ2-3,.,TRBV19,TGTGCCAGTAGAGGCGGAGATACGCAGTATTTT,CASRGGDTQYF
.,TRBJ2-1,TRBD2,TRBV7-6,TGTGCCAGCAGCGCCGGGACTAGCGGAAACAATGAGCAGTTCTTC,CASSAGTSGNNEQFF
.,TRBJ2-6,.,TRBV12-5,TGTGCTAGTGGTTTGGCTGCGGGAAACTCTGGGGCCAACGTCCTGACTTTC,CASGLAAGNSGANVLTF
.,TRBJ2-2,.,TRBV27,TGTGCCAGCAGACTTACAGGGATCACCGGGGAGCTGTTTTTT,CASRLTGITGELFF
few,TRBJ2-7,TRBD1,TRBV30,TGTGCCTGGAGTAGAGTTGGGGGACAGGGGGCCCACGAGCAGTACTTC,CAWSRVGGQGAHEQYF
.,TRBJ2-3,TRBD2,TRBV29-1,TGCAGCGGTGGACTAGCGGGGATAGGCACAGATACGCAGTATTTT,CSGGLAGIGTDTQYF
few,TRBJ1-2,.,TRBV7-2,TGTGCCAGCAGCTTCTACTATGGCTACACCTTC,CASSFYYGYTF
once,TRBJ2-3,TRBD2,TRBV30,TGTGCCTGGAAGCGGGGCAGTTGGTATTTT,CAWKRGSWYF
.,TRBJ1-2,TRBD1,TRBV5-4,TGTGCCAGCAGCCCACGGACTACAGGGGGCGATGGCTACACCTTC,CASSPRTTGGDGYTF
.,TRBJ1-3,.,TRBV11-2,TGTGCCAGCAGCTTAGTGGGACGAATCTCTGGAAACACCATATATTTT,CASSLVGRISGNTIYF
.,TRBJ1-4,.,TRBV19,TGTGCCAGTACCAACAGGGCAACTAATGAAAAACTGTTTTTT,CASTNRATNEKLFF
.,TRBJ1-1,.,TRBV11-2,TGTGCCAGCAGCAGGGGGGCTCTGAACACTGAAGCTTTCTTT,CASSRGALNTEAFF
.,TRBJ2-3,.,TRBV30,TGTGCCTGGAGTCCACGGACATCGGGGGATACGCAGTATTTT,CAWSPRTSGDTQYF
.,TRBJ1-5,.,TRBV30,TGTGCCTGGAGACCCGGGACACGTAATAGCAATCAGCCCCAGCATTTT,CAWRPGTRNSNQPQHF
.,TRBJ2-3,TRBD2,TRBV9,TGTGCCAGCAGCCCCCTAGCGGAGCCTTCGCTTGATACGCAGTATTTT,CASSPLAEPSLDTQYF
.,TRBJ2-2,.,TRBV21-1,TGTGCCAGCAGCCTTTTGTGCGTTCATGTCGCCGGGGAGCTGTTTTTT,CASSLLCVHVAGELFF
once,TRBJ2-7,.,TRBV7-2,TGTGCCAGCAGTTCCTACGTACGCCCCTACGAGCAGTACTTC,CASSSYVRPYEQYF
once,TRBJ2-2,.,TRBV28,TGTGCCAGCAGTACTACAGGGACCCGGACCGGGGAGCTGTTTTTT,CASSTTGTRTGELFF